Shown below are 15 T cell receptor beta chains from a single sample sequenced in a study of T-cell memory formation after mild COVID-19. One entry per CDR3 protein results from TCRdb running MiXCR on the 5' RACE reads. The repertoire holds about 110,000 distinct CDR3 sequences, with 18% as singletons. The sequencing sample was made of PBMCs or a T cell subset sorted from them (not recorded which). These receptors originate from a man aged 18 to 29 who had mild COVID-19 (a few samples of this study predate the infection). Cell type and time point are not known.

CDR3 coding DNA: TGTGCCAGCAGCACCCAAGGGGGCCGCACAGATACGCAGTATTTT. It is translated as CASSTQGGRTDTQYF. V usage is TRBV9 and J usage is TRBJ2-3; 7 bases line up with TRBD1. Germline V lookup: CDR1 SGDLS, CDR2 YYNGEE. V shed 4 bases and J 1 base; nucleotides not matched to a gene: 6. The CDR3 sequence is 15 residues long.

The chain couples TRBV4-3 to TRBJ2-7; D not certain. CDR3 size: 14 residues. Germline V gene lookup returns CDR1 LGHNA and CDR2 YSLEER. V was shortened by 6 bases and J by 2 bases, with 14 bases between the two germline ends. CDR3 residues: CASSRVLDTYEQYF. CDR3 nucleotides: TGCGCCAGCAGTCGGGTGCTGGATACCTACGAGCAGTACTTC.

The genes are TRBV5-1 and TRBJ2-3; 8 nucleotides align to TRBD2. J lost 4 bases, V lost 5 bases, and 6 bases had no gene match. Germline V gene sequence: CDR1 SGHRS, CDR2 YFSETQ. CDR3 length: 14 amino acids. For the CDR3, the DNA is TGCGCCAGCAGTATCGGGGGGGCCTCAGATACGCAGTATTTT. Translation gives CASSIGGASDTQYF.

This clonotype has more than one count but fewer than ten. The V and J genes are TRBV20-1 and TRBJ2-7; D possibly corresponds to TRBD2 (6 bases). V was pared by 0 bases and J by 3 bases, with 9 bases between. Germline loops: CDR1 DFQATT, CDR2 SNEGSKA (reference sequence). CDR3 size: 13 residues. CDR3 DNA sequence: TGCAGTGCTAGAGAGGGCGGGGACTACGAGCAGTACTTC. Its translation is CSAREGGDYEQYF.

The table lists this clonotype with a few counts. The V and J genes are TRBV4-1 and TRBJ2-2; weak D call: TRBD2 (6 bases). V was pared by 4 bases and J by 2 bases, with 17 bases between. The CDR3 contains 17 residues. Germline V lookup: CDR1 MGHRA, CDR2 YSYEKL. CDR3 nucleotides: TGCGCCAGCAGCCCCCGGGAGAGGGCTCAAAACACCGGGGAGCTGTTTTTT. This sequence encodes CASSPRERAQNTGELFF.

This clonotype turned up a few times. The rearrangement joins TRBV24-1 to TRBJ2-7, with a weak D call TRBD1 (6 bases). Germline V lookup: CDR1 KGHDR, CDR2 SFDVKD. The V and J ends lost 4 bases and 4 bases respectively, with 16 bases between them. The CDR3 length is 15 residues. The CDR3: CATSDDQGNSYEQYV. DNA of the CDR3: TGTGCCACCAGTGACGACCAGGGGAATTCGTACGAGCAGTACGTC.

By frequency in the sample, this clonotype is medium-sized. The chain joins TRBV30 to TRBJ1-1; D is ambiguous. Per germline, CDR1 GTSNPN and CDR2 SVGIG (reference sequence). Between the trimmed V and J ends, which lost 0 bases and 2 bases, there was a span of 7 bases. The CDR3 is 13 residues long. The CDR3 bases are TGTGCCTGGAGTGTTGAGGGCAACACTGAAGCTTTCTTT. This gives the protein CAWSVEGNTEAFF.

CDR3 bases: TGCGCCAGCAGCTTGGAGAAAGACTCCTACGAGCAGTACTTC. Its translation is CASSLEKDSYEQYF. This chain joins TRBV5-1 and TRBJ2-7, with no clear D. Trimming took 0 bases from V and 0 from J, leaving 7 bases between them. Germline assignment: CDR1 SGHRS and CDR2 YFSETQ. The CDR3 spans 14 residues.

V and J are TRBV6-2 or TRBV6-3 and TRBJ2-5, with a possible D match to TRBD2 (6 bases). V lost 8 bases to trimming and J lost 1 base, with 14 bases between them. Germline lookup yields CDR1 MNHEY and CDR2 SVGEGT. The CDR3 contains 14 residues. CDR3 sequence: CASGAWDFQETQYF. For the CDR3, the DNA is TGTGCCAGCGGCGCCTGGGACTTCCAAGAGACCCAGTACTTC.

This clonotype has only a few counts. This chain uses TRBV4-3 with TRBJ1-1; 10 positions match TRBD1. V shed 1 base, J shed 7 bases, and the junction held 6 bases outside the gene matches. The CDR3 length is 15 residues. Germline CDR1 LGHNA, CDR2 YSLEER. As DNA, the CDR3 is TGCGCCAGCAGCCAAGTGGGACAGGGGACGGTTGAAGCTTTCTTT. The encoded protein is CASSQVGQGTVEAFF.

This chain links TRBV6-1 with TRBJ2-5, with D tentatively TRBD2 (5 bases). The CDR3 is made up of 13 amino acids. Germline V gene lookup returns CDR1 MNHNS and CDR2 SASEGT. V was pared by 1 base and J by 7 bases, with 10 bases between. This chain's CDR3 is CASSEVLAGTQYF. DNA of the CDR3: TGTGCCAGCAGTGAAGTGCTAGCCGGGACCCAGTACTTC.

This clonotype has just a few counts. The chain uses TRBV7-2 and TRBJ1-2; unclear D gene. The CDR3 is made up of 14 amino acids. Germline V gene data show CDR1 as SGHTA and CDR2 as FQGNSA. Trimming removed 5 bases at V and 6 bases at J, with 16 bases between. This chain's CDR3 is CASSAARGTDGYTF. CDR3 coding DNA: TGTGCCAGCAGCGCCGCTAGAGGAACGGATGGCTACACCTTC.

This clonotype showed up just a few times. The chain joins TRBV19 to TRBJ2-7; D perhaps matches TRBD1 (6 bases). Germline CDR1 is LNHDA and CDR2 is SQIVND (reference sequence). The V end was cut by 7 bases, the J end by 7 bases, with 14 bases between. This CDR3 is 12 amino acids long. The CDR3 reads CASTQGPGEQYF. In DNA form, the CDR3 reads TGTGCCAGTACCCAGGGGCCGGGGGAGCAGTACTTC.

V usage is TRBV5-1 and J usage is TRBJ1-2; perhaps TRBD1 as D (5 bases). V dropped 1 base and J dropped 8 bases, with 9 bases sitting between them. From germline, CDR1 is SGHRS and CDR2 YFSETQ. CDR3 length equals 12 residues. The CDR3: CASSLPGGGYTF. The DNA of the CDR3 is TGCGCCAGCAGCTTGCCCGGGGGGGGCTACACCTTC. The complete variable domain, with remaining parts taken from reference TRBV5-1 and TRBJ1-2, reads KAGVTQTPRYLIKTRGQQVTLSCSPISGHRSVSWYQQTPGQGLQFLFEYFSETQRNKGNFPGRFSGRQFSNSRSEMNVSTLELGDSALYLCASSLPGGGYTFGSGTRLTVV.

J is TRBJ2-6 and V is TRBV7-9; no firm D call. The CDR3 is made up of 13 amino acids. V lost 3 bases and J 2 bases, leaving 2 bases between the germline ends. Germline V CDR1 and CDR2: SEHNR, FQNEAQ (reference sequence). DNA of the CDR3: TGTGCCAGCAGCTTTGCTGGGGCCAACGTCCTGACTTTC. As protein: CASSFAGANVLTF.